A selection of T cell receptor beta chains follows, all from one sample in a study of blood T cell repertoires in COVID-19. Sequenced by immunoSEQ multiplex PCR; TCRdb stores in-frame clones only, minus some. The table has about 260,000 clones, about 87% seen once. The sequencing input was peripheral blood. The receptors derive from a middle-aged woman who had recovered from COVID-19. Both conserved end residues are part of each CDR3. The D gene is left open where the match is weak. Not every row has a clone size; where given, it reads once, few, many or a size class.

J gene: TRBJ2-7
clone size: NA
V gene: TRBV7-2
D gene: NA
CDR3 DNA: TGTGCCAGCAGCCCCCGGGGGGCAGGGACCGACGAGCAGTACTTC
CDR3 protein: CASSPRGAGTDEQYF

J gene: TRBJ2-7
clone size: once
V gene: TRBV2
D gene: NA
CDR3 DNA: TGTGCCAGCAGTGCTTCCCTAGAGCAGTACTTC
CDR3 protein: CASSASLEQYF

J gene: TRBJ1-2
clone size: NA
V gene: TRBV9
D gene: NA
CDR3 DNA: TGTGCCAGCAGCCCCGACTTTGGCTATGGCTACACCTTC
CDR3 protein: CASSPDFGYGYTF

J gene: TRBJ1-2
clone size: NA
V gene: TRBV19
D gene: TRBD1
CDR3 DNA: TGTGCCAGCGTCAGGACAGGGGTTGCTGGCTACACCTTC
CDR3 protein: CASVRTGVAGYTF

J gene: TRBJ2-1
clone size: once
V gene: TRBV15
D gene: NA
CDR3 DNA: TGTGCCACCAGCAGTCCATCGACTAGCTCCTACAATGAGCAGTTCTTC
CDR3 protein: CATSSPSTSSYNEQFF

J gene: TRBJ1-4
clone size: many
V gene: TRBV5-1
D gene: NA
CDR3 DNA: TGCGCCAGCAGCCGAGGGTTTGCAACTAATGAAAAACTGTTTTTT
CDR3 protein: CASSRGFATNEKLFF

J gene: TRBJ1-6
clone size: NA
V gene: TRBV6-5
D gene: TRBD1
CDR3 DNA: TGTGCCAGCCAAGACAGGGGCGGTTCACCCCTCCACTTT
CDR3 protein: CASQDRGGSPLHF

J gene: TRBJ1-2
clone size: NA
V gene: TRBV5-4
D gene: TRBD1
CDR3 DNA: TGTGCCAGCAGCTGGGACAGGGGGCCGGTGGATGGCTACACCTTC
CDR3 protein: CASSWDRGPVDGYTF

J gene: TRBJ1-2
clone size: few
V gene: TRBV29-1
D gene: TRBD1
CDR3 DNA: TGCAGCGTGGCTAGGGGGACAGGGGATCCTAACTATGGCTACACCTTC
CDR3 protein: CSVARGTGDPNYGYTF

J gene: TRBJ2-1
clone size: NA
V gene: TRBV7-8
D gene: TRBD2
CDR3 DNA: TGTGCCAGCAGCTCCCAAGGCTTGACTAGCTATGAGCAGTTCTTC
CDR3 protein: CASSSQGLTSYEQFF

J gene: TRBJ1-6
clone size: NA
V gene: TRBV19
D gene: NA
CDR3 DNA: TGTGCCAGTAGTATCGCACCGCTAATTAATTCACCCCTCCACTTT
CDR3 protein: CASSIAPLINSPLHF

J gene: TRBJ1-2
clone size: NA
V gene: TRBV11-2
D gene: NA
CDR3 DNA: TGTGCCAGCAGCGTACAAACAGATGATTACTATGGCTACACCTTC
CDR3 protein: CASSVQTDDYYGYTF

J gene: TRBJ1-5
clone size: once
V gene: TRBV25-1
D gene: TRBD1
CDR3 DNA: TGTGCCAGCAGTGAGGGGGGGACAGGGTCTTGGCCCCAGCATTTT
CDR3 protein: CASSEGGTGSWPQHF

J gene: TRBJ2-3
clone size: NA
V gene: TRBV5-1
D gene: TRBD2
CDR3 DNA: TGCGCCAGCAGCTTCCGCCCGAAGCGGGGGGGCAGCACAGATACGCAGTATTTT
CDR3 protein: CASSFRPKRGGSTDTQYF

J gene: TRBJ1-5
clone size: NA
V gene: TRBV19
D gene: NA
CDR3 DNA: TGTGCCAGTAGTATAGGAGGAGGGAGGTTCGACAATCAGCCCCAGCATTTT
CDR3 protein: CASSIGGGRFDNQPQHF

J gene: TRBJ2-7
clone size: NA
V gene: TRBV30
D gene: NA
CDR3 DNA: TGTGCCTGGAGTCGAGGAGGGAGACAGGGATCCTACGAGCAGTACTTC
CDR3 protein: CAWSRGGRQGSYEQYF

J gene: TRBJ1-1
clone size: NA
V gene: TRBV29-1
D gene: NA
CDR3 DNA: TGCAGCGTTGATTGGGGGCGAGGAACTGAAGCTTTCTTT
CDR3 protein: CSVDWGRGTEAFF

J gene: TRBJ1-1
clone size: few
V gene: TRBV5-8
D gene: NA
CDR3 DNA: TGTGCCAGCGGCGATGGGGGGAGGACTGAAGCTTTCTTT
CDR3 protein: CASGDGGRTEAFF

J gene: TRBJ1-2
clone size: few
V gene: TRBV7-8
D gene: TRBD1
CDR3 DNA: TGTGCCAGCAGCTTAGCGCTCGGGACAGGGTCGGTTTATGGCTACACCTTC
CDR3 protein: CASSLALGTGSVYGYTF

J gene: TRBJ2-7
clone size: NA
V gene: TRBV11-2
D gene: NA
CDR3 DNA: TGTGCCAGCAGCTCCTTTTACGAGCAGTACTTC
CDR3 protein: CASSSFYEQYF

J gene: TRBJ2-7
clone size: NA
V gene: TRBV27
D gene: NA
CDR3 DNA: TGTGCCAGCAGTTTAGGAACTCCAGGAGAGCAGTACTTC
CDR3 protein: CASSLGTPGEQYF

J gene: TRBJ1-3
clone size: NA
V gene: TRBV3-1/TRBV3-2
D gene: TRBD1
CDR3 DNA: TGTGCCAGCCACAGGGGATCCTGGAGTGGAAACACCATATATTTT
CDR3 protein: CASHRGSWSGNTIYF

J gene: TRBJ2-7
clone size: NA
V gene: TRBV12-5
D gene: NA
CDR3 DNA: TGTGCTAGTGGTTTGTCAGGGAAATTCGAGCAGTACTTC
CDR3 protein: CASGLSGKFEQYF

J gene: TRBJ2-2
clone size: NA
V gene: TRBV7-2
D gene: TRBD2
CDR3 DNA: TGTGCCAGCAGCTTTCCGGCGGGGGAGACCGGGGAGCTGTTTTTT
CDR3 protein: CASSFPAGETGELFF

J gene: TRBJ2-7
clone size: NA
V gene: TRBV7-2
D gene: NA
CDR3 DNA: TGTGCCAGCAGCTTAGGGCCAACAGGGACCTACGAGCAGTACTTC
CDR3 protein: CASSLGPTGTYEQYF

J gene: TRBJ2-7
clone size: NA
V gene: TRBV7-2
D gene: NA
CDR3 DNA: TGTGCCAGCAGCTTAGTAAGCCCAGGGGAGCAGTACTTC
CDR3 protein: CASSLVSPGEQYF

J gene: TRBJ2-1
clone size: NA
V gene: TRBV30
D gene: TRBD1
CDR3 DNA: TGTGCCTGGAGTGGACAGACAGGGGGCTACAATGAGCAGTTCTTC
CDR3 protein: CAWSGQTGGYNEQFF

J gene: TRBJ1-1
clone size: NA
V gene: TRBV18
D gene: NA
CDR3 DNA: TGTGCCAGCTCACCTGCCTGGCAAACCCCAGAAGCTTTCTTT
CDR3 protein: CASSPAWQTPEAFF

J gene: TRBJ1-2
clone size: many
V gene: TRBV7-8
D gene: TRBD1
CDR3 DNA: TGTGCCAGCAGCTTAGGACAGGGACAGTGGGCCGGCTACACCTTC
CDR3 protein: CASSLGQGQWAGYTF

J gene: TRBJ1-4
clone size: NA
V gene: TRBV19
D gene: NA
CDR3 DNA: TGTGCCAGTAGTGAGACCTTGGGGCATGAAAAACTGTTTTTT
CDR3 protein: CASSETLGHEKLFF

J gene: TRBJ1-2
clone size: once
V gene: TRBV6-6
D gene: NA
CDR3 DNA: TGTGCCAGCAGTCCTTTACGGGACTATGGCTACACCTTC
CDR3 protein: CASSPLRDYGYTF

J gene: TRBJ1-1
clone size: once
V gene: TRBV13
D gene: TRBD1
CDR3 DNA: TGTGCCAGCAGCTTCGGACAGGGCGCTGAAGCTTTCTTT
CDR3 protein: CASSFGQGAEAFF

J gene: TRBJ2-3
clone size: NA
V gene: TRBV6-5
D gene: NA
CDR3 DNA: TGTGCCAGCAGTTACCCCGGGGCAGATACGCAGTATTTT
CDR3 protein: CASSYPGADTQYF

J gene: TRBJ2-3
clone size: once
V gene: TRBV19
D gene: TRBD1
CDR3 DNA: TGTGCCAGTAGTAGAGGGCAGGGGGCCACAGATACGCAGTATTTT
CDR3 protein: CASSRGQGATDTQYF

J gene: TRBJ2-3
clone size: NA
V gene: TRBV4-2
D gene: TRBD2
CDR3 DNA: TGTGCCAGCAGCCAAGATCGGAGCGGGGGGGAGGCAGATACGCAGTATTTT
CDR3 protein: CASSQDRSGGEADTQYF

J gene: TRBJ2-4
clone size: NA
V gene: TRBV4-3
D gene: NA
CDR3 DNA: TGCGCCAGCAGCCAAGCGTCAGACCATCAGGGCAAAAACATTCAGTACTTC
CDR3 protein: CASSQASDHQGKNIQYF

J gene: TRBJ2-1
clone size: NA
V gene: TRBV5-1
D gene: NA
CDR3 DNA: TGCGCCAGCAGCTTGGTGCAGGGGAAGAACAATGAGCAGTTCTTC
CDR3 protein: CASSLVQGKNNEQFF

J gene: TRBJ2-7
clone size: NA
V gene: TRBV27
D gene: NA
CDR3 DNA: TGTGCCAGCAGTTTAGGCCCAGGGCGAGTCCACGAGCAGTACTTC
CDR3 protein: CASSLGPGRVHEQYF

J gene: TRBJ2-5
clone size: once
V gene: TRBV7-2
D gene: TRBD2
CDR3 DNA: TGTGCCAGCAGCTCCTCGGGCGGGGGGGCGCAACTGTCCCAGTACTTC
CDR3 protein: CASSSSGGGAQLSQYF

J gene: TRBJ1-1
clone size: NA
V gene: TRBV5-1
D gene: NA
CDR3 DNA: TGCGCCAGCAGCCCCGGCGGAATCAGCACTGAAGCTTTCTTT
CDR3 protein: CASSPGGISTEAFF

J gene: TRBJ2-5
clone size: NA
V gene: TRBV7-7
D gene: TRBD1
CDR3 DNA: TGTGCTAGCAGCTTACGTATGACAGGGGGAAAAGGGGAGACCCAGTACTTC
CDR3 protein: CASSLRMTGGKGETQYF

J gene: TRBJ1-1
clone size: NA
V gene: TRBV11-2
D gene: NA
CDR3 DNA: TGTGCCAGCAGCTCCAATACTGAAGCTTTCTTT
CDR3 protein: CASSSNTEAFF